This T cell receptor beta chain was captured in a study of control samples from healthy donors and cancer patients. Deletions cut 7 bases from V and 8 bases from J, with 12 bases between. The CDR3 consists of 13 residues. The germline V gene has CDR1 MRHNA and CDR2 SNTAGT. The data were produced by immunoSEQ multiplex PCR, yet TCRdb's version contains in-frame clones alone and is incomplete. The sample comprises approximately 100,000 clones, about 81% of which are singletons, and around 35% rests with the top ten. The chain has TRBV6-4 and TRBJ2-6; possibly TRBD1 or TRBD2 for D (5 bases each). Sequenced material: PBMCs. This receptor was identified in a man between 65 and 85 years old with lung cancer. CDR3 amino acids: CASTARGSNVLTF. As DNA, the CDR3 is TGTGCCAGCACCGCACGGGGCTCCAACGTCCTGACTTTC.